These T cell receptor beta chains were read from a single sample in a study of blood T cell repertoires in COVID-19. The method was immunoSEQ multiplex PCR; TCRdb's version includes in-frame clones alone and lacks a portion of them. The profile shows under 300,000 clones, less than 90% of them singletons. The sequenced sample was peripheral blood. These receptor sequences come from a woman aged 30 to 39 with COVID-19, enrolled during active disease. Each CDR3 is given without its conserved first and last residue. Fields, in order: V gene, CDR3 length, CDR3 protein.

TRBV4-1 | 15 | ASSQGLAGSYQETQY
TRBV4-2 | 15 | ASSQGAGTGISNEQF
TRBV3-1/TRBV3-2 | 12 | ASSQEISRDEQF
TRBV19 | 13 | ASSSDRGQNQPQH
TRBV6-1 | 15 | ASSEAISPFRGSPLH
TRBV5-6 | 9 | ASSSRKKAF
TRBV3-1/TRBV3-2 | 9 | ASSQGVKLF
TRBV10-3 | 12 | AISESQGVETQY
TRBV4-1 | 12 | ASSQLPRQDTQY
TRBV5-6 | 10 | ASTQRNTEAF
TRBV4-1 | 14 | ASSQVPGLAGETQY
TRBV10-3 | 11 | AISEQRVEEAF
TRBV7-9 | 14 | ASSSNRDRMNTEAF
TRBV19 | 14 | ASSISGSSGANVLT
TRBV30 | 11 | AVQGILNTEAF
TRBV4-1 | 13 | ASSQGTSGVDEQY
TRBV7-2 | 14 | ASSLGLIPSTDTQY